The sequence of this TCR beta chain was determined in a study of CD8+ T cells in alopecia areata. Overall study context: Administration of oral tofacitinib to treated patients was at 5 to 10 mg twice daily. The protocol delivered tofacitinib for 6 to 18 months, then withdrew it for 6 months. General study results and limits: Scalp sample data also include resident alphabeta T cells from normal skin.

RNA was extracted and reverse transcribed into cDNA as the sequencing template. Some clones are missing from TCRdb's copy, which holds only in-frame ones; the method was immunoSEQ multiplex PCR. The repertoire holds 150,000 or so clones, with about 90% as singletons. Note on this clone: The antigen remains undetermined.

CDR1 is SQVTM, CDR2 ANQGSEA, per germline. Deletions cut 3 bases from V and 5 bases from J, with 16 bases between. This CDR3 comprises 14 residues. Both peripheral blood and punch biopsies of lesional scalp skin were obtained from patients who had alopecia areata. The sample in question was CD8+ T cells sorted from blood, obtained at week 0. This sequence was found in a human donor with alopecia areata. The J gene is TRBJ1-1, the V gene TRBV29-1; D is ambiguous. CDR3 DNA sequence: TGCAGCGTTGATCCCCCCGCAACTAGGACTGAAGCTTTCTTT. It is translated as CSVDPPATRTEAFF. The full variable domain, its missing parts supplied by reference TRBV29-1 and TRBJ1-1, is SAVISQKPSRDICQRGTSLTIQCQVDSQVTMMFWYRQQPGQSLTLIATANQGSEATYESGFVIDKFPISRPNLTFSTLTVSNMSPEDSSIYLCSVDPPATRTEAFFGQGTRLTVV.